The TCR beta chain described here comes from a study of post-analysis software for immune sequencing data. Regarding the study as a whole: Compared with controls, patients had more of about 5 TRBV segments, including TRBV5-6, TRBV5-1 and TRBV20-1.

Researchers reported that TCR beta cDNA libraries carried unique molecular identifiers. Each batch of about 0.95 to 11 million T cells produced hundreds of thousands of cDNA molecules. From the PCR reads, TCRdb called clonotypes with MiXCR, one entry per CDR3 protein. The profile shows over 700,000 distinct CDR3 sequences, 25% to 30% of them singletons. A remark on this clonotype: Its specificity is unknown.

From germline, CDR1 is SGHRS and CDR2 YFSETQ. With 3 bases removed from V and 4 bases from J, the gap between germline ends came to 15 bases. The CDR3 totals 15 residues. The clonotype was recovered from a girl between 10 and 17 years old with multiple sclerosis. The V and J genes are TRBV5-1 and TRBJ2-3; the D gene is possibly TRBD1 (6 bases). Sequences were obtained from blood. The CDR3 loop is CASSWVDRDADTQYF. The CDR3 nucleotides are TGCGCCAGCAGCTGGGTGGACAGAGACGCAGATACGCAGTATTTT.